This entry lists 30 T cell receptor beta chains sequenced from one sample in a study of cytomegalovirus exposure and HLA in healthy donors (dated by TCRdb to 2015 to 2018). Libraries were built with the immunoSEQ multiplex PCR assay. The multiplex PCR relied on a mix of 60 forward primers for TCR Vbeta segments and 13 reverse primers for TCR Jbeta segments. Here the immuneACCESS table is served through TCRdb, limited to in-frame sequences with V and J called. Missing clones are a known gap in these copies; in checked studies unresolved V genes cover under half, and the rest lacks a known reason. This sample lists over 110,000 clones; 65% to 85% were detected once. The top ten clones comprise about 0.97% of the sample. Specimen: PBMCs. The receptors were gathered from a man aged 18 to 29 in good health and CMV-seronegative.

V is TRBV14 and J is TRBJ1-5; perhaps TRBD1 as D (6 bases). V was trimmed by 4 bases and J by 7 bases, leaving 11 bases between them. Per the germline V gene, CDR1 is SGHDN and CDR2 is FVKESK. This CDR3 region has 13 residues. Here the CDR3 reads CASSPAGGQPQHF. The DNA for the CDR3 is TGTGCCAGCAGCCCAGCGGGGGGCCAGCCCCAGCATTTT.

J is TRBJ1-2 and V is TRBV7-2; 9 bases are a match to TRBD1. J gave up 6 bases and V 5 bases, and 4 bases lay outside the gene matches. This CDR3 contains 13 residues. CDR1 SGHTA and CDR2 FQGNSA come from the germline V gene. The CDR3 DNA sequence: TGTGCCAGCAGCCCTTGGACAGGGGATGGCTACACCTTC. Protein product: CASSPWTGDGYTF.

The chain joins TRBV4-3 to TRBJ1-2, with 10 bases identical to TRBD1. The germline V gene encodes CDR1 LGHNA and CDR2 YSLEER. CDR3 length: 15 residues. J gave up 3 bases and V 6 bases, and 7 bases lay outside the gene matches. CDR3 sequence: CASSQRQGADYGYTF. DNA for the CDR3: TGCGCCAGCAGTCAAAGACAGGGGGCCGACTATGGCTACACCTTC.

The V call is TRBV7-8, the J call TRBJ1-2; the match to TRBD1 covers 10 bases. The CDR3 has 16 amino acids. Germline loops: CDR1 SGHVS, CDR2 FQNEAQ. Trimming at V came to 5 bases and at J to 4 bases, leaving 10 bases not matched to a gene. Here the CDR3 reads CASSQTGGESTYGYTF. For the CDR3, the DNA is TGTGCCAGCAGCCAGACAGGGGGCGAGTCCACCTATGGCTACACCTTC.

V usage is TRBV7-2 and J usage is TRBJ1-2; D perhaps matches TRBD1 (6 bases). The V end lost 5 bases, the J end lost 3 bases, and 19 bases lay between the germline ends. The CDR3 contains 16 residues. Germline V gene data show CDR1 as SGHTA and CDR2 as FQGNSA. The CDR3 region has the DNA TGTGCCAGCAGCGCAGGGACAACGGACGGAGACTATGGCTACACCTTC. Translation: CASSAGTTDGDYGYTF.

This clone was counted a few times. J is TRBJ1-3 and V is TRBV7-6, with a tentative D call TRBD1 (6 bases). Germline V gives CDR1 SGHVS, CDR2 FNYEAQ. This CDR3 comprises 15 residues. The V and J ends lost 1 base and 4 bases respectively, with 11 bases between them. The CDR3 bases are TGTGCCAGCAGCTTAGGCAGGGGCGCGGGAAACACCATATATTTT. This sequence encodes CASSLGRGAGNTIYF.

CDR3 region: CASSLDGSSLQETQYF. In DNA form, the CDR3 reads TGTGCCAGCAGCTTAGACGGTTCGTCTCTCCAAGAGACCCAGTACTTC. The rearrangement links TRBV7-2 to TRBJ2-5; D is uncertain. Deletions cut 1 base from V and 1 base from J, with 13 bases between. Germline CDR1 and CDR2: SGHTA and FQGNSA. This CDR3 is built from 16 residues.

The chain uses TRBV9 and TRBJ1-2, with a possible D match to TRBD1 (5 bases). This CDR3 has 13 amino acids. Trimming took 3 bases from V and 4 from J, leaving 10 bases between them. Germline V CDR1 and CDR2: SGDLS, YYNGEE. The CDR3 sequence is CASSAQGPYGYTF. The DNA of the CDR3 is TGTGCCAGCAGCGCCCAGGGCCCCTATGGCTACACCTTC.

The chain couples TRBV19 to TRBJ2-3; D unclear. Deletions cut 10 bases from V and 2 bases from J, with 13 bases between. The CDR3 spans 13 residues. CDR1 is LNHDA, CDR2 SQIVND, per germline (reference sequence). The CDR3 loop reads CATGLVNTDTQYF. CDR3 DNA: TGTGCCACTGGGCTGGTAAACACAGATACGCAGTATTTT.

This chain connects TRBV6-6 to TRBJ1-4, with 7 bases lining up with TRBD1. This CDR3 has 15 amino acids. Germline CDR1 is MNHNY and CDR2 is SVGAGI (reference sequence). Trimming at V came to 5 bases and at J to 3 bases, leaving 6 bases not matched to a gene. CDR3 sequence (DNA): TGTGCCAGCAGTGAGGACAGGAACGCTAATGAAAAACTGTTTTTT. This encodes CASSEDRNANEKLFF.

For this clone: One junction end disagrees with the germline gene, perhaps due to a read error. The sample has other DNA sequences that encode this CDR3 too. The chain links TRBV6-5 to TRBJ1-5, with a possible D match to TRBD1 (6 bases). The CDR3 has 15 amino acids. CDR1 and CDR2 (germline): MNHEY, SVGAGI. For the CDR3, the DNA is TGCGCCAGCAGTGCCGGGACATATAGCAATCAGCCCCAGCATTTT. It specifies CASSAGTYSNQPQHF.

V and J are TRBV2 and TRBJ1-5, with D hard to call. V lost 4 bases, J lost 4 bases, and 8 bases lay in between. The germline gives CDR1 SNHLY, CDR2 FYNNEI. The CDR3 spans 13 residues. CDR3 sequence (DNA): TGTGCCAGCAGTGGAGAGGGTAATCAGCCCCAGCATTTT. This encodes CASSGEGNQPQHF.

The genes are TRBV30 and TRBJ2-7; TRBD2 matches 8 bases. The V gene's germline CDR1 is GTSNPN and CDR2 SVGIG (reference sequence). With 2 bases clipped from V and 7 bases from J, the junction kept 7 bases outside the gene matches. CDR3 size: 13 residues. The CDR3 bases are TGTGCCTGGAGTCAACGGGGGGGTGGAGAGCAGTACTTC. Protein product: CAWSQRGGGEQYF.

The table lists this clone with a count of one. The chain carries TRBV4-3 and TRBJ1-2, with D perhaps matching TRBD1 (5 bases). V was trimmed by 2 bases and J by 5 bases, leaving 18 bases between them. This CDR3 is built from 16 residues. Germline CDR1 and CDR2: LGHNA and YSLEER. The CDR3 here is CASSQNTGTAGYGYTF. CDR3 nucleotide sequence: TGCGCCAGCAGCCAAAATACCGGGACTGCGGGATATGGCTACACCTTC.

The chain employs TRBV10-3 and TRBJ1-5, with D maybe TRBD1 (6 bases). This CDR3 contains 16 residues. V was trimmed by 4 bases and J by 1 base, leaving 14 bases between them. CDR1 is ENHRY, CDR2 SYGVKD, per germline. CDR3 bases: TGTGCCATCAGTGCCCCCCCGGGACAAAGCAATCAGCCCCAGCATTTT. Protein product: CAISAPPGQSNQPQHF.

The V gene is TRBV7-2, the J gene TRBJ1-1; 8 nucleotides align to TRBD1. CDR1 and CDR2 from the germline V gene are SGHTA and FQGNSA. Trimming cost V 3 bases and J 7 bases; bases outside gene matches: 7. This CDR3 has 14 residues. As DNA, the CDR3 is TGTGCCAGCAGCTTCCGGACAGGGTATGATGAAGCTTTCTTT. This codes for CASSFRTGYDEAFF. The full variable domain, its missing parts supplied by reference TRBV7-2 and TRBJ1-1, is GAGVSQSPSNKVTEKGKDVELRCDPISGHTALYWYRQSLGQGLEFLIYFQGNSAPDKSGLPSDRFSAERTGGSVSTLTIQRTQQEDSAVYLCASSFRTGYDEAFFGQGTRLTVV.

The chain carries TRBV7-3 and TRBJ2-7; TRBD1 matches at 7 bases. The length of the CDR3 is 14 residues. Germline loops: CDR1 SGHTA, CDR2 FQGTGA. V gave up 5 bases and J gave up 4 bases; unmatched junction bases: 8. The CDR3 nucleotides read TGTGCCAGCAGCCCGAGAGGGGGCCTTTACGAGCAGTACTTC. Its translation: CASSPRGGLYEQYF.

This clone has only one observation. The genes are TRBV29-1 and TRBJ2-3, with D maybe TRBD2 (6 bases). Germline V CDR1 and CDR2: SQVTM, ANQGSEA. This CDR3 contains 13 residues. Trimming stripped 6 bases from V and 5 bases from J, with 15 bases between. The chain's CDR3 is CSVFGGTEDTQYF. The DNA of the CDR3 is TGCAGCGTATTTGGAGGGACCGAAGATACGCAGTATTTT.

The V call is TRBV7-9, the J call TRBJ2-1; 11 bases agree with TRBD2. V dropped 7 bases and J dropped 3; count of bases not matched to a gene: 5. The CDR3 runs 15 residues. From germline, CDR1 is SEHNR and CDR2 FQNEAQ (reference sequence). This CDR3 is CASTRGTSGYNEQFF. CDR3 bases: TGTGCCAGCACCCGGGGGACTAGCGGCTACAATGAGCAGTTCTTC.

CDR3 amino acids: CVYGRVDSPLHF. The CDR3 nucleotides are TGTGTCTATGGGCGAGTGGATTCACCCCTCCACTTT. V is TRBV6-4 and J is TRBJ1-6; D call uncertain. CDR1 is MRHNA, CDR2 SNTAGT, per germline. The CDR3 contains 12 residues.

The chain has TRBV10-3 and TRBJ1-3; 7 bases align to TRBD1. CDR1 and CDR2 from the germline V gene are ENHRY and SYGVKD. This CDR3 is built from 14 residues. J lost 2 bases, V lost 9 bases, and 7 bases had no gene match. CDR3 region: CAIKTGPTGNTIYF. For the CDR3, the DNA is TGTGCCATAAAGACAGGGCCTACTGGAAACACCATATATTTT.

This sequence joins TRBV5-6 and TRBJ1-6; 8 bases map to TRBD1. Germline-derived CDR1 and CDR2 are SGHDT and YYEEEE. V lost 4 bases, J lost 9 bases, and 12 bases stayed unmatched. The CDR3 contains 16 residues. CDR3 loop: CASSPTPTGAGSPLHF. DNA for the CDR3: TGTGCCAGCAGCCCGACACCGACAGGGGCTGGTTCACCCCTCCACTTT.

The rearrangement links TRBV6-6 to TRBJ2-6; 8 nucleotides match TRBD2. CDR1 MNHNY and CDR2 SVGAGI come from the germline V gene (reference sequence). The length of the CDR3 is 15 residues. The CDR3 DNA is TGTGCGGAACGGGGGGGAAGTTCTGGGGCCAACGTCCTGACTTTC. Encoded protein: CAERGGSSGANVLTF.

This clone was observed a single time. The CDR3 region has the DNA TGTGCCAGCAGCTTAGTCCGGGGCTCTGGAAACACCATATATTTT. Residues: CASSLVRGSGNTIYF. The chain carries TRBV7-2 and TRBJ1-3, with unresolved D. The CDR3 runs 15 residues. CDR1 and CDR2 from the germline V gene are SGHTA and FQGNSA. The ends were cut back, 1 base at V and 0 bases at J, with 7 bases in the middle.

This clone is a singleton in its sample. The rearrangement joins TRBV10-3 to TRBJ2-4, with no clear D. The germline gives CDR1 ENHRY, CDR2 SYGVKD. The CDR3 totals 14 residues. V was trimmed by 3 bases and J by 2 bases, leaving 8 bases between them. The chain's CDR3 is CAISDHGPKNIQYF. The CDR3 DNA sequence: TGTGCCATCAGTGATCATGGGCCCAAAAACATTCAGTACTTC.

The gene calls are TRBV2 and TRBJ1-1, with 7 bases aligning to TRBD1. Germline values: CDR1 SNHLY, CDR2 FYNNEI. The CDR3 has 15 residues. The V gene end was trimmed by 7 bases and the J gene end by 4 bases; junction bases not matched to a gene: 12. CDR3 DNA sequence: TGTGCCAGCACCCGGTGGCAGGGGGATGGCACTGAAGCTTTCTTT. Protein product: CASTRWQGDGTEAFF.

The chain carries TRBV29-1 and TRBJ1-1; TRBD1 might be the D (5 bases). The germline gives CDR1 SQVTM, CDR2 ANQGSEA. Trimming left V 6 bases short and J 3 bases short, with 14 bases between. The CDR3 loop spans 13 amino acids. DNA for the CDR3: TGCAGCGTCCACGGCGACAGCTACACTGAAGCTTTCTTT. Amino acids: CSVHGDSYTEAFF.

This sequence joins TRBV7-2 and TRBJ2-5; D is perhaps TRBD2 (7 bases). The DNA end is more similar to TRBJ2-7, so the J call may be wrong. The CDR3 is 14 residues long. Germline V CDR1 and CDR2: SGHTA, FQGNSA. CDR3 sequence (DNA): TGTGCCAGCAGGCGGGGGCCCAGTCCCTACGAGCAGTACTTC. Its translation: CASRRGPSPYEQYF.

Concerning this clone: Other DNA variants within this sample encode the same CDR3. This chain uses TRBV6-6 with TRBJ2-1; 10 nucleotides line up with TRBD2. CDR3 length equals 15 residues. J gave up 6 bases and V 6 bases, and 8 bases lay outside the gene matches. Germline CDR1 MNHNY, CDR2 SVGAGI (reference sequence). The CDR3 region has the DNA TGTGCCAGCAGAACTGGATTAGCGGGAGGCAATGAGCAGTTCTTC. Its translation is CASRTGLAGGNEQFF.

The rearrangement joins TRBV4-1 to TRBJ2-1; D gene unclear. CDR1 MGHRA and CDR2 YSYEKL come from the germline V gene. V lost 4 bases and J 4 bases, leaving 14 bases between the germline ends. CDR3 length equals 15 residues. The CDR3 loop reads CASSLASEWYNEQFF. CDR3 coding DNA: TGCGCCAGCAGCCTAGCCAGTGAATGGTACAATGAGCAGTTCTTC.